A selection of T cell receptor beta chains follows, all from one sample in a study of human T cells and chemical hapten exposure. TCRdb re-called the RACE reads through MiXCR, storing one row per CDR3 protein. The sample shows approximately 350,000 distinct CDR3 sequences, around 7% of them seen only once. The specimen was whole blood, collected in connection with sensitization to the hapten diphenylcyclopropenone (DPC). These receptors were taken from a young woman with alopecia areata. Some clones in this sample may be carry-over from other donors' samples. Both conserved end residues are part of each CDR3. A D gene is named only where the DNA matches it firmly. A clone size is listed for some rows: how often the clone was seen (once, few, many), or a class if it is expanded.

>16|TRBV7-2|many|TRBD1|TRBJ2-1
CASSLVGTGSYNEQFF
TGTGCCAGCAGCTTAGTAGGGACAGGCTCCTACAATGAGCAGTTCTTC
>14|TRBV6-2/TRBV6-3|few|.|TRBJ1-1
CASSPPLDATEAFF
TGTGCCAGCAGTCCGCCGTTGGACGCCACTGAAGCTTTCTTT
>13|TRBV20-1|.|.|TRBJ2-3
CSARVRVTDTQYF
TGCAGTGCTAGAGTACGCGTAACAGATACGCAGTATTTT
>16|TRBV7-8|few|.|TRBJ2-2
CASSLAGRVNTGELFF
TGTGCCAGCAGCTTAGCGGGCAGGGTTAACACCGGGGAGCTGTTTTTT
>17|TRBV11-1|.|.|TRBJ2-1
CASSLEVSDTMGGEQFF
TGTGCCAGCAGCTTAGAAGTCTCGGACACTATGGGTGGTGAGCAGTTCTTC
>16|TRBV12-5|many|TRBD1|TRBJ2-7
CASGSPVDRTSYEQYF
TGTGCTAGTGGTTCCCCCGTGGACAGGACATCCTACGAGCAGTACTTC
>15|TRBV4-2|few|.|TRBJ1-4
CASSYPWNPSEKLFF
TGTGCCAGCAGCTACCCATGGAACCCCTCCGAAAAACTGTTTTTT
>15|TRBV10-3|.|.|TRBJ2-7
CAISTDGGGNYEQYF
TGTGCCATCAGCACCGACGGGGGCGGAAACTACGAGCAGTACTTC
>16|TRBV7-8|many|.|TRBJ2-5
CASSKRAGAYQETQYF
TGTGCCAGCAGCAAGAGGGCGGGGGCGTACCAAGAGACCCAGTACTTC
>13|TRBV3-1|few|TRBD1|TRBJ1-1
CASSRDRGSGAFF
TGTGCCAGCAGCCGGGACAGGGGAAGTGGAGCTTTCTTT
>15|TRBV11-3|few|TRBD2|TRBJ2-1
CASSLGGNPYNEQFF
TGTGCCAGCAGCCTGGGGGGGAACCCCTACAATGAGCAGTTCTTC
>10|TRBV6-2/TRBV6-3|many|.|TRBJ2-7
CASSSHEQYF
TGTGCCAGCAGTTCCCACGAGCAGTACTTC
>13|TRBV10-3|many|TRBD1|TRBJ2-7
CAITGQTPYEQYF
TGTGCCATCACGGGACAGACTCCCTACGAGCAGTACTTC
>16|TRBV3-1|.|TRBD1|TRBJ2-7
CASSQVARTGSYEQYF
TGTGCCAGCAGCCAAGTAGCGCGGACAGGGTCTTACGAGCAGTACTTC
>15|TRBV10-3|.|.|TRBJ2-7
CAISESATSSYEQYF
TGTGCCATCAGTGAGTCGGCTACCTCCTCCTACGAGCAGTACTTC
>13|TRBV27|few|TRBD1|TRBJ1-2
CASSFSRGDGYTF
TGTGCCAGCAGTTTCTCCAGGGGGGATGGCTACACCTTC
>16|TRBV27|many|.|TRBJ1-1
CASSFQFDSGGTEAFF
TGTGCCAGCAGTTTTCAATTTGACAGCGGGGGGACTGAAGCTTTCTTT
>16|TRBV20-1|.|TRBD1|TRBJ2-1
CSARVGTGGSYNEQFF
TGCAGTGCTAGAGTTGGGACAGGGGGCTCCTACAATGAGCAGTTCTTC
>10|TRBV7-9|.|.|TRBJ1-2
CASSLDGYTF
TGTGCCAGCAGCTTAGACGGCTACACCTTC
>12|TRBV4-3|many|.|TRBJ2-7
CASSQVDGEQYF
TGCGCCAGCAGCCAAGTCGACGGCGAGCAGTACTTC
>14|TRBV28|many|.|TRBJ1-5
CASSSMTTVRPQHF
TGTGCCAGCAGTTCCATGACGACGGTGCGGCCCCAGCATTTT
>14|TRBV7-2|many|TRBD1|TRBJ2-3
CASSFDRGTDTQYF
TGTGCCAGCAGCTTCGACAGGGGCACAGATACGCAGTATTTT
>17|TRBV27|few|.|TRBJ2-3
CASSGMGEMASTDTQYF
TGTGCCAGCAGTGGGATGGGTGAGATGGCTAGCACAGATACGCAGTATTTT
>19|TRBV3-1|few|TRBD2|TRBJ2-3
CASSLSMTSGASSTDTQYF
TGTGCCAGCAGCCTATCAATGACTAGCGGGGCCTCAAGCACAGATACGCAGTATTTT
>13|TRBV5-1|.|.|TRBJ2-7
CASSAGHFYEQCF
TGCGCCAGCAGCGCCGGACACTTCTACGAGCAGTGCTTC
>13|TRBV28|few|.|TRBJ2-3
CASTLPGTDTQYF
TGTGCCAGCACCCTTCCAGGCACAGATACGCAGTATTTT
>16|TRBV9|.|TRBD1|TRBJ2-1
CASSAPGTGLYNEQFF
TGTGCCAGCAGCGCACCCGGGACAGGGTTATACAATGAGCAGTTCTTC
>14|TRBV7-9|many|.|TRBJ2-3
CASSQGLTPDTQYF
TGTGCCAGCAGCCAGGGACTTACACCAGATACGCAGTATTTT
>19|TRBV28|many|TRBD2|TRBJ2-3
CASSLTSGGARIGADTQYF
TGTGCCAGCAGTTTAACTAGCGGGGGGGCCCGAATTGGGGCAGATACGCAGTATTTT
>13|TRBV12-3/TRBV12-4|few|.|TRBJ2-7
CASSPDWGYEQYF
TGTGCCAGCAGTCCAGATTGGGGGTACGAGCAGTACTTC
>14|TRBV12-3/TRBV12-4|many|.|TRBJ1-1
CASSFGAENTEAFF
TGTGCCAGCAGTTTTGGGGCAGAGAACACTGAAGCTTTCTTT
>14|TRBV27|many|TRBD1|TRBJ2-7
CASSSTTGAHEQYF
TGTGCCAGCAGTTCCACGACAGGGGCCCACGAGCAGTACTTC
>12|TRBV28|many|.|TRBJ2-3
CAAGGGQVTQYF
TGTGCCGCTGGGGGGGGGCAGGTTACGCAGTATTTT
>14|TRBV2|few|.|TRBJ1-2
CASTPPRRGDGYTF
TGTGCCAGCACCCCCCCTCGCAGGGGAGACGGCTACACCTTC
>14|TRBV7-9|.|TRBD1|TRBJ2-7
CASSSGGISYEQYF
TGTGCCAGCAGTTCAGGGGGCATAAGCTACGAGCAGTACTTC
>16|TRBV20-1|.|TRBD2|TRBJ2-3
CSARSGLAGATDTQYF
TGCAGTGCTAGATCCGGACTAGCGGGGGCAACAGATACGCAGTATTTT
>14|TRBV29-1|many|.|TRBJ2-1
CSVISRGSDNEQFF
TGCAGCGTCATAAGCCGGGGATCGGACAATGAGCAGTTCTTC
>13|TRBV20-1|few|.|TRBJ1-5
CSARAQGSQPQHF
TGCAGTGCTAGAGCACAGGGCAGTCAGCCCCAGCATTTT
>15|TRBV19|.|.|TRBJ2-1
CASSIDQGSDSEQFF
TGTGCCAGTAGTATAGATCAAGGTTCTGACAGTGAGCAGTTCTTC
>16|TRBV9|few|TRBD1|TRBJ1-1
CASSERDRGLGAEAFF
TGTGCCAGCAGCGAGAGGGACAGGGGATTAGGTGCTGAAGCTTTCTTT
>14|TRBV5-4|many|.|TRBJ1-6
CASSPLVGNSPLHF
TGTGCCAGCAGCCCACTTGTTGGTAATTCACCCCTCCACTTT
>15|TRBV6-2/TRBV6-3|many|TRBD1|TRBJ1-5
CASTLQGANNQPQHF
TGTGCCAGCACTCTACAGGGGGCGAACAATCAGCCCCAGCATTTT
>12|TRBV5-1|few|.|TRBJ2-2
CASREFSVELFF
TGCGCCAGCAGGGAGTTTAGTGTGGAGCTGTTTTTT